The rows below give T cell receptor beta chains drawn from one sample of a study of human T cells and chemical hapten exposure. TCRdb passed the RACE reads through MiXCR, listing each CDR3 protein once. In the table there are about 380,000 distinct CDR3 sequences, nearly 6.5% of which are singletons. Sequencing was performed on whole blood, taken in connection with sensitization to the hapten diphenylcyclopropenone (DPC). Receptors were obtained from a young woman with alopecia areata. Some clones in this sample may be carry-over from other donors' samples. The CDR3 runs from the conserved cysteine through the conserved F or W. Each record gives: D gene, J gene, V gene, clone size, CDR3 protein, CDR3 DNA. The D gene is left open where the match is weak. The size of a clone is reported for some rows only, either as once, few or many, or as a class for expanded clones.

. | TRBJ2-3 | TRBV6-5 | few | CASTVSLQQASTDTQYF | TGTGCCAGCACAGTTAGTCTTCAACAGGCTAGCACAGATACGCAGTATTTT
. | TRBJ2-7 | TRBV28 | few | CASSLSSPASYEQYF | TGTGCCAGCAGTTTAAGCAGCCCGGCATCCTACGAGCAGTACTTC
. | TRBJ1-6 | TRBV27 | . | CASSFGEFNSPLHF | TGTGCCAGCAGTTTTGGGGAGTTTAATTCACCCCTCCACTTT
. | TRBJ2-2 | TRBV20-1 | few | CSGGSRQNTGELFF | TGCAGTGGGGGATCTCGGCAGAACACCGGGGAGCTGTTTTTT
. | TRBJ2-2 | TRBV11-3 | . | CASSLDGWGRNTGELFF | TGTGCCAGCAGCTTAGATGGCTGGGGGCGGAACACCGGGGAGCTGTTTTTT
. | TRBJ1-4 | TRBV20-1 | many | CSARDTGQEKLFF | TGCAGTGCTAGAGATACCGGTCAAGAAAAACTGTTTTTT
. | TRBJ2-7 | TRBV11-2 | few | CASSSTTASYEQYF | TGTGCCAGCAGCTCCACGACAGCGTCCTACGAGCAGTACTTC
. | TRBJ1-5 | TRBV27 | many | CASRRLDSNQPQHF | TGTGCCAGCAGACGACTCGACAGCAATCAGCCCCAGCATTTT
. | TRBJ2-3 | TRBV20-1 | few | CSARVGGFGDTQYF | TGCAGTGCTAGAGTCGGGGGATTTGGAGATACGCAGTATTTT
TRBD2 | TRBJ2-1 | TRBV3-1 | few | CASSLFFRGGRYNEQFF | TGTGCCAGCAGCCTCTTTTTTCGGGGGGGCAGGTACAATGAGCAGTTCTTC
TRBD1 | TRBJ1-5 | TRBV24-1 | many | CATSDPGQEHNQPQHF | TGTGCCACCAGTGATCCAGGACAGGAGCACAATCAGCCCCAGCATTTT
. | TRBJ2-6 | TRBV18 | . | CASSPAQRSSGANVLTF | TGTGCCAGCTCACCAGCACAGCGCTCATCTGGGGCCAACGTCCTGACTTTC
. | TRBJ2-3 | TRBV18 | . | CASSLSAVSTDTQYF | TGTGCCAGCTCCCTCTCTGCCGTTTCCACAGATACGCAGTATTTT
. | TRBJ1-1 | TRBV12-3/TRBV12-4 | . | CASSLGTLGTEAFF | TGTGCCAGCAGTTTAGGGACACTCGGGACTGAAGCTTTCTTT
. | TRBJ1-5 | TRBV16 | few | CASSQSGSKGNQPQHF | TGTGCCAGCAGCCAATCGGGTAGTAAAGGCAATCAGCCCCAGCATTTT
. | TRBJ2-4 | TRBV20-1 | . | CSARDSGSYIQYF | TGCAGTGCTAGAGATTCAGGGTCCTACATTCAGTACTTC
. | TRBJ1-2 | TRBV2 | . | CASSLTDANYGYTF | TGTGCCAGCAGTTTGACAGATGCTAACTATGGCTACACCTTC
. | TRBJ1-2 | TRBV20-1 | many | CSASAGTNYGYTF | TGCAGTGCTAGTGCTGGGACTAACTATGGCTACACCTTC
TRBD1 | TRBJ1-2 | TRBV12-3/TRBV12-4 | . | CASRSRRQGFRGIDGYTF | TGTGCCAGCAGATCAAGGAGACAGGGCTTTAGAGGGATCGATGGCTACACCTTC
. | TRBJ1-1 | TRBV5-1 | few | CASSEGDGTEAFF | TGCGCCAGTAGCGAAGGGGATGGCACTGAAGCTTTCTTT
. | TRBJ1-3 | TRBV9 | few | CASSVQKLPSGNTIYF | TGTGCCAGCAGCGTACAAAAACTCCCCTCTGGAAACACCATATATTTT
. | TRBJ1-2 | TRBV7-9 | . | CASSPLQGYGYTF | TGTGCCAGCAGCCCATTACAGGGCTATGGCTACACCTTC
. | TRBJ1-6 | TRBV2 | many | CASNKDRVDSPLHF | TGTGCCAGCAATAAAGACAGAGTGGATTCACCCCTCCACTTT
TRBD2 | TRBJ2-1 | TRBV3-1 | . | CASSQAGGGNNEQFF | TGTGCCAGCAGCCAAGCGGGGGGGGGAAACAATGAGCAGTTCTTC
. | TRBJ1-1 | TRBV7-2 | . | CASSPYITEAFF | TGTGCCAGCAGCCCGTACATCACTGAAGCTTTCTTT
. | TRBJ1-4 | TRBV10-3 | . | CAISESSVEKLFF | TGTGCCATCAGTGAGTCGAGCGTAGAAAAACTGTTTTTT
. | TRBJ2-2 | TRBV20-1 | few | CSAPDRGELFF | TGCAGTGCCCCCGATCGTGGGGAGCTGTTTTTT
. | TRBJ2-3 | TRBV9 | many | CASSVGASSTDTQYF | TGTGCCAGCAGCGTAGGGGCCTCTAGCACAGATACGCAGTATTTT
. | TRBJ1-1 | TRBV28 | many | CASTEDALPNTEAFF | TGTGCCAGCACGGAGGATGCCTTACCGAACACTGAAGCTTTCTTT
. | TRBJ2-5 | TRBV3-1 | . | CASSQDAGQQETQYF | TGTGCCAGCAGCCAAGACGCTGGACAGCAAGAGACCCAGTACTTC
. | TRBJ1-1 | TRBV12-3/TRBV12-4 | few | CASSPTVGAAEAFF | TGTGCCAGCAGTCCCACAGTGGGGGCGGCTGAAGCTTTCTTT
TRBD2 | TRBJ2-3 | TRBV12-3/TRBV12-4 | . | CASSPPGGRPDTQYF | TGTGCCAGCAGTCCGCCGGGGGGGCGGCCGGATACGCAGTATTTT